These 20 T cell receptor beta chains were all obtained from the same sample, sequenced in a study of blood T cell repertoires in COVID-19 (dated by TCRdb to 2020 to 2021). Receptor amplification or capture employed the immunoSEQ multiplex PCR assay. This immuneACCESS table, as held by TCRdb, lists in-frame sequences with V and J called but not all clones. Of the missing ones, under half trace to an unresolved V gene in checked studies; the others have no known cause. The sample profile shows 85,000 or so clones; around 96% of them were found once. Less than 5% of the sample belongs to the ten largest clones. The sequenced sample was peripheral blood. These receptors were taken from a human donor with active COVID-19. The donor label of this sample is uncertain.

This chain joins TRBV28 and TRBJ2-7; D perhaps matches TRBD1 (6 bases). The CDR3 covers 14 residues. Per the germline V gene, CDR1 is MDHEN and CDR2 is SYDVKM. Trimming shortened V by 3 bases and J by 5 bases, and 14 bases separated the two germline ends. The CDR3 is CASSFLGARNEQYF. The DNA of the CDR3 is TGTGCCAGCAGTTTCTTGGGGGCGCGCAACGAGCAGTACTTC.

Notes on this clone: One junction end disagrees with the germline gene, perhaps due to a read error. The CDR3 DNA reads as TGTGCCAGCAGCCACCATGAGACCCAGTACTTC. Residues: CASSHHETQYF. The gene calls are TRBV14 and TRBJ2-5; D is unclear. Germline lookup yields CDR1 SGHDN and CDR2 FVKESK. The CDR3 extends over 11 amino acids.

The rearrangement joins TRBV10-3 to TRBJ2-7; 11 positions agree with TRBD2. Trimming removed 7 bases from V and 6 bases from J; junction bases left unmatched: 11. There are 15 residues in the CDR3. Germline CDR1 reads ENHRY; CDR2 reads SYGVKD. As DNA, the CDR3 is TGTGCCATCACCCCTACTAGCGGGAGTTTATCCGAGCAGTACTTC. Protein: CAITPTSGSLSEQYF.

This clone has a single count. The V and J genes are TRBV6-6 and TRBJ2-7; 8 nucleotides match TRBD2. Trimming removed 4 bases from V and 2 bases from J; junction bases left unmatched: 7. The germline gives CDR1 MNHNY, CDR2 SVGAGI (reference sequence). The CDR3 totals 15 residues. The CDR3 sequence: CASSFGLASTYEQYF. The CDR3 DNA reads as TGTGCCAGCAGTTTCGGACTAGCATCAACCTACGAGCAGTACTTC.

This chain connects TRBV5-1 to TRBJ1-2, with D perhaps matching TRBD1 (6 bases). Germline CDR1 reads SGHRS; CDR2 reads YFSETQ. Trimming took off 2 bases at V and 1 base at J, with 9 bases between the two ends. The CDR3 totals 14 residues. DNA for the CDR3: TGCGCCAGCAGCTTACAGGGATATAACTATGGCTACACCTTC. It specifies CASSLQGYNYGYTF.

This chain links TRBV28 with TRBJ2-1, with 8 positions matching TRBD2. The CDR3 is 15 amino acids. V lost 6 bases to trimming and J lost 1 base; unmatched junction nucleotides: 5. Germline values: CDR1 MDHEN, CDR2 SYDVKM. CDR3 sequence: CASSELADSYNEQFF. DNA of the CDR3: TGTGCCAGCAGCGAACTAGCGGATTCCTACAATGAGCAGTTCTTC. Combining the CDR3 with reference TRBV28 and TRBJ2-1 gives the whole variable domain DVKVTQSSRYLVKRTGEKVFLECVQDMDHENMFWYRQDPGLGLRLIYFSYDVKMKEKGDIPEGYSVSREKKERFSLILESASTNQTSMYLCASSELADSYNEQFFGPGTRLTVL.

The V gene is TRBV6-5, the J gene TRBJ1-1, with D hard to call. The CDR3 consists of 13 residues. CDR1 MNHEY and CDR2 SVGAGI come from the germline V gene. Trimming removed 2 bases at V and 4 bases at J, with 8 bases between. The CDR3 here is CASSYAETTEAFF. The CDR3 nucleotides read TGTGCCAGCAGTTACGCGGAGACCACTGAAGCTTTCTTT.

J is TRBJ2-7 and V is TRBV5-1, with 7 nucleotides matching TRBD2. This CDR3 is 15 amino acids long. Germline CDR1 SGHRS, CDR2 YFSETQ. The V segment lost 2 bases and the J segment 6 bases; nucleotides outside the gene matches: 11. Written as DNA, the CDR3 is TGCGCCAGCAGCTTCAGGGCGGGAGCAGAGGGCGAGCAGTACTTC. This sequence encodes CASSFRAGAEGEQYF. The full variable domain, its missing parts supplied by reference TRBV5-1 and TRBJ2-7, is KAGVTQTPRYLIKTRGQQVTLSCSPISGHRSVSWYQQTPGQGLQFLFEYFSETQRNKGNFPGRFSGRQFSNSRSEMNVSTLELGDSALYLCASSFRAGAEGEQYFGPGTRLTVT.

V usage is TRBV27 and J usage is TRBJ1-4; 10 bases agree with TRBD1. The V segment lost 3 bases and the J segment 8 bases; nucleotides outside the gene matches: 6. This CDR3 region has 15 residues. Germline CDR1 MNHEY, CDR2 SMNVEV (reference sequence). CDR3 bases: TGTGCCAGCAGTTTCACGGGGACAGGGGCCGAAAAACTGTTTTTT. Translating it yields CASSFTGTGAEKLFF.

This sequence joins TRBV6-5 and TRBJ2-2; D call uncertain. Trimming cost V 2 bases and J 6 bases, with 4 bases left between them. In germline, CDR1 is MNHEY, CDR2 SVGAGI. The CDR3 is made up of 12 amino acids. CDR3 sequence: CASSYRAGELFF. DNA of the CDR3: TGTGCCAGCAGTTACCGGGCCGGGGAGCTGTTTTTT.

This clone was detected only once. The genes are TRBV5-4 and TRBJ1-3, with 7 bases identical to TRBD1. V lost 3 bases to trimming and J lost 4 bases; unmatched junction nucleotides: 7. CDR1 and CDR2 (germline): SGHNT, YYREEE (reference sequence). The CDR3 is 15 amino acids. CDR3 amino acids: CASSSTQGRGNTIYF. The DNA for the CDR3 is TGTGCCAGCAGCTCGACACAGGGGAGGGGAAACACCATATATTTT. The full variable domain, completed using reference TRBV5-4 and TRBJ1-3, is ETGVTQSPTHLIKTRGQQVTLRCSSQSGHNTVSWYQQALGQGPQFIFQYYREEENGRGNFPPRFSGLQFPNYSSELNVNALELDDSALYLCASSSTQGRGNTIYFGEGSWLTVV.

This clone appeared once. The chain is built from TRBV6-5 and TRBJ1-1, with D perhaps TRBD1 (6 bases). The CDR3 runs to 15 residues. In germline, CDR1 is MNHEY, CDR2 SVGAGI. V was shortened by 5 bases and J by 8 bases, with 21 bases between the two germline ends. CDR3 DNA: TGTGCCAGCAGTCACAGAAACAACAGGGTTGGAGAAGCTTTCTTT. Its translation: CASSHRNNRVGEAFF.

The rearrangement links TRBV19 to TRBJ2-2; TRBD1 agrees at 7 bases. The CDR3 sequence is 16 residues long. CDR1 and CDR2 from the germline V gene are LNHDA and SQIVND (reference sequence). Trimming took 4 bases from V and 6 from J; bases not matched to a gene: 11. CDR3 nucleotides: TGTGCCAGTAGTAGTTCGGGCAGGGGGTCCTCCGGGGAGCTGTTTTTT. Its protein product is CASSSSGRGSSGELFF. The full variable domain, rest sourced from reference TRBV19 and TRBJ2-2, is DGGITQSPKYLFRKEGQNVTLSCEQNLNHDAMYWYRQDPGQGLRLIYYSQIVNDFQKGDIAEGYSVSREKKESFPLTVTSAQKNPTAFYLCASSSSGRGSSGELFFGEGSRLTVL.

DNA of the CDR3: TGTGCCAGCAGTGACCCGGGGGGTACCCAGCCCCAGCATTTT. It yields the protein CASSDPGGTQPQHF. This chain joins TRBV6-1 and TRBJ1-5; tentatively, D is TRBD1 (5 bases). Germline values: CDR1 MNHNS, CDR2 SASEGT. V lost 3 bases, J lost 7 bases, and 13 bases lay in between. There are 14 residues in the CDR3.

V and J are TRBV6-2 or TRBV6-3 and TRBJ1-6; D is ambiguous. This CDR3 comprises 12 residues. V gave up 4 bases and J gave up 7 bases, with 5 bases separating them. In germline, CDR1 is MNHEY, CDR2 SVGEGT. CDR3 protein: CASSFRNSPLHF. The DNA for the CDR3 is TGTGCCAGCAGTTTCAGGAATTCACCCCTCCACTTT.

CDR3 in DNA: TGTGCCAGTAGAGGGGGGGTTGAAGCTTTCTTT. Amino acids: CASRGGVEAFF. The J gene is TRBJ1-1, the V gene TRBV19; D might be TRBD1 (6 bases). V lost 6 bases and J 7 bases, leaving 9 bases between the germline ends. This CDR3 contains 11 residues. Germline V lookup: CDR1 LNHDA, CDR2 SQIVND (reference sequence). Drawing the rest from reference TRBV19 and TRBJ1-1, the complete variable domain is DGGITQSPKYLFRKEGQNVTLSCEQNLNHDAMYWYRQDPGQGLRLIYYSQIVNDFQKGDIAEGYSVSREKKESFPLTVTSAQKNPTAFYLCASRGGVEAFFGQGTRLTVV.

About this clone itself: This specimen includes other DNA sequences encoding the same CDR3. This sequence joins TRBV20-1 and TRBJ2-7; no reliable D call. Germline V CDR1 and CDR2: DFQATT, SNEGSKA (reference sequence). V dropped 3 bases and J dropped 2 bases, with 11 bases sitting between them. This CDR3 comprises 13 residues. This CDR3 reads CSASYGGTYEQYF. CDR3 nucleotides: TGCAGTGCTAGTTACGGCGGTACCTACGAGCAGTACTTC.

V usage is TRBV21-1 and J usage is TRBJ2-1; TRBD2 is the table's D call and was not checked against the DNA. TRBV21-1 is noted as a pseudogene. The CDR3 is made up of 20 amino acids. The CDR3 DNA follows: TGTGCCAGCAGCAAAACCCTTATCGAGGTGGCTAGCGGGAGGGGGAATGAGCAGTTCTTC. Translation gives CASSKTLIEVASGRGNEQFF.

The chain employs TRBV27 and TRBJ2-2; D is possibly TRBD2 (5 bases). The CDR3 is made up of 14 amino acids. The germline V gene encodes CDR1 MNHEY and CDR2 SMNVEV (reference sequence). The V gene lost 6 bases and the J gene lost 5 bases, with 13 bases spanning the gap. The CDR3 is CASRGLDKTGELFF. CDR3 sequence (DNA): TGTGCCAGCAGAGGACTGGATAAAACCGGGGAGCTGTTTTTT.

The V gene is TRBV5-1, the J gene TRBJ2-1, with 7 nucleotides matching TRBD1. Germline values: CDR1 SGHRS, CDR2 YFSETQ. The CDR3 has 14 residues. The V segment lost 4 bases and the J segment 2 bases; nucleotides outside the gene matches: 3. In DNA, the CDR3 is TGCGCCAGCAGCCCGGGGACAGCCTACAATGAGCAGTTCTTC. Its translation: CASSPGTAYNEQFF. The variable domain in full, completed from reference TRBV5-1 and TRBJ2-1, reads KAGVTQTPRYLIKTRGQQVTLSCSPISGHRSVSWYQQTPGQGLQFLFEYFSETQRNKGNFPGRFSGRQFSNSRSEMNVSTLELGDSALYLCASSPGTAYNEQFFGPGTRLTVL.